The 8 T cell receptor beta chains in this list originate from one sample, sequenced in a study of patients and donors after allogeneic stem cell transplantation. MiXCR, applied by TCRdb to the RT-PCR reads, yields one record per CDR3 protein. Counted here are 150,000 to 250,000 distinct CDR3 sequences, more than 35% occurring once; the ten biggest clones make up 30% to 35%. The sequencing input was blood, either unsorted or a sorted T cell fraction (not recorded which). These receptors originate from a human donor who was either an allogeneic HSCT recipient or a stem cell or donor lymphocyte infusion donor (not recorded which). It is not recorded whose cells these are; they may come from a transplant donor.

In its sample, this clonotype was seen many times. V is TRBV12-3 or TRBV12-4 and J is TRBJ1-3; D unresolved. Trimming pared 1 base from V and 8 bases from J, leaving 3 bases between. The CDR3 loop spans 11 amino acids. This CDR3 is CASSLGDTIYF. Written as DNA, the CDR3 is TGTGCCAGCAGTTTAGGAGACACCATATATTTT.

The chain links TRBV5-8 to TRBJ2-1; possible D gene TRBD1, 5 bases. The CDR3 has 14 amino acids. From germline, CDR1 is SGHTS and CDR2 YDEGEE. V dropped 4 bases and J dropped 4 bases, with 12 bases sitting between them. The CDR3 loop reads CASSRTGTYNEQFF. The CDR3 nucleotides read TGTGCCAGCAGCCGTACAGGAACATACAATGAGCAGTTCTTC.

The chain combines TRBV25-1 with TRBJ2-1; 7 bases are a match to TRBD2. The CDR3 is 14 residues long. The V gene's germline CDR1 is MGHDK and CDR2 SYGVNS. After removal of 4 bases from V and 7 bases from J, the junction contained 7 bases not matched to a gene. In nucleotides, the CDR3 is TGTGCCAGCAGTGGAGTGGGAGCGGGAAATGAGCAGTTCTTC. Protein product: CASSGVGAGNEQFF.

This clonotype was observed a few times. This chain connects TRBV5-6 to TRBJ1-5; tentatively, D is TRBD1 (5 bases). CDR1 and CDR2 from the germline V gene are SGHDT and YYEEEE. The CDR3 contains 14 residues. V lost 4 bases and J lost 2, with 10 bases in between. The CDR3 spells CASSQATGNQPQHF. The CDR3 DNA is TGTGCCAGCAGCCAAGCGACAGGCAATCAGCCCCAGCATTTT.

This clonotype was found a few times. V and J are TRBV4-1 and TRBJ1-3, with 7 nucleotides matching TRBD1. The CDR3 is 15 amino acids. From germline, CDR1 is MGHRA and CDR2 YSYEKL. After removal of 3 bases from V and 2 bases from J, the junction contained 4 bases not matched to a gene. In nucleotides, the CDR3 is TGCGCCAGCAGCCAGGGACAGATCGCTGGAAACACCATATATTTT. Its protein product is CASSQGQIAGNTIYF.

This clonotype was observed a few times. The CDR3 loop reads CSASRTSGEQYF. The CDR3 DNA is TGCAGTGCTTCCCGGACGTCCGGCGAGCAGTACTTC. The genes are TRBV20-1 and TRBJ2-7; D uncertain. Germline lookup yields CDR1 DFQATT and CDR2 SNEGSKA (reference sequence). This CDR3 has 12 residues. Deletions cut 5 bases from V and 6 bases from J, with 14 bases between.

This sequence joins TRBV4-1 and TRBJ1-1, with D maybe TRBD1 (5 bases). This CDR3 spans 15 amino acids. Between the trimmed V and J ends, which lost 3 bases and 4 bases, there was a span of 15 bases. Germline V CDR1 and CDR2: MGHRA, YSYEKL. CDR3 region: CASSHQAGMGTEAFF. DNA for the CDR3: TGCGCCAGCAGCCACCAGGCAGGGATGGGCACTGAAGCTTTCTTT.

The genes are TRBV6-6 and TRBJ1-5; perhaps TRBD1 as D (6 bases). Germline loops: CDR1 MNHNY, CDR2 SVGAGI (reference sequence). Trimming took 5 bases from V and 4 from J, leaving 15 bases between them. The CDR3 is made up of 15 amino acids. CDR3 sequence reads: CASSDYRVENQPQHF. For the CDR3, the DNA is TGTGCCAGCAGTGACTACAGGGTTGAGAATCAGCCCCAGCATTTT.